This TCR beta chain comes out of a study of a mutant IDH1 vaccine in newly diagnosed glioma. Study context: Before enrollment, patients got radiotherapy alone, temozolomide alone, or mostly the combination. Overall study findings and caveats: Vaccination induced immune responses in approximately 93% of patients.

Trimming left V 6 bases short and J 8 bases short, with 17 bases between. Germline lookup yields CDR1 MNHEY and CDR2 SVGAGI. CDR3 length: 14 residues. TCRdb's copy holds only in-frame clones and misses some; the assay was immunoSEQ multiplex PCR. The sample consists of about 54,000 clones, roughly 80% of them appearing once. On this clone itself: Its antigen remains unidentified.

Time point of the sample: baseline, week 1 (first vaccination visit). The treatment denotes: pre-vaccination baseline after standard-of-care therapy. This receptor was taken from a man between 18 and 29 years old with glioma. The rearrangement joins TRBV6-5 to TRBJ2-1; D uncertain. This sample comprised PBMCs, obtained from a glioma patient treated with radiotherapy, temozolomide or both. The CDR3 region is CASSALSDLDEQFF. The DNA of the CDR3 is TGTGCCAGCAGCGCCTTGTCTGACCTTGATGAGCAGTTCTTC.